This paragraph reports one T cell receptor beta chain. Antigen: not known. This sample was included in a study of cytomegalovirus exposure and HLA in healthy donors. The wider study: Of all 370 or so donors who were genotyped, 81% belonged to the Caucasian-associated ancestry cluster. Study-wide results and limits: Reported findings show TCR beta sequences accurately forecast HLA-A and HLA-B alleles in most subjects. Indistinguishable V segments, including TRBV6-2 and TRBV6-3, were excluded. In an earlier analysis, about 87% or about 30%: the productive usage of most TCR beta V segments.

The PCR used 60 Vbeta and 13 Jbeta primers. TCRdb's copy holds only in-frame clones and misses some; the assay was immunoSEQ multiplex PCR. The sample records about 170,000 clones, more than 75% being singletons. V lost 11 bases and J lost 8; bases outside the gene matches: 12. The CDR3 loop spans 13 amino acids. CDR1 and CDR2 (germline): MNHEY, SVGAGI. This TCR came from a man aged 25-40 years in good health and CMV-seropositive. The chain links TRBV6-5 to TRBJ1-1, with 9 positions matching TRBD1. The sample consisted of PBMCs. The CDR3 DNA reads TGTGCCTCCTGTCCAAGGACAGGGGCCGAAGCTTTCTTT. The encoded protein is CASCPRTGAEAFF.